The entry that follows covers one TCR beta chain sequence. Sequencing of TCR beta was performed on blood CD8+ T cells and on blood CD4+ T cells. As controls, healthy donors matched for age and sex were used. FACS enriched CD8+ TEMRA cells, while bulk CD8+ and CD4+ were negatively isolated. Random hexamers were used to reverse transcribe about 0.45 to 1 ug of RNA. An immunoSEQ multiplex PCR amplified TCR beta CDR3 over 54 Vbeta and 13 Jbeta. TCRdb re-called the immunoSEQ multiplex PCR reads through MiXCR, storing one row per CDR3 protein. The repertoire holds about 140,000 distinct CDR3 sequences, with 94% as singletons. These data belong to a study of CD8 T cells in Susac syndrome. V was shortened by 7 bases and J by 0 bases, with 4 bases between the two germline ends. The length of the CDR3 is 12 residues. Germline assignment: CDR1 LNHDA and CDR2 SQIVND (reference sequence).

The chain uses TRBV19 and TRBJ1-5, with D unclear. Sequenced material: CD8+ T cells from PBMCs. This sequence was found in a human donor in good health. The CDR3 nucleotides are TGTGCCAGTAAAAGTAGCAATCAGCCCCAGCATTTT. Translating it yields CASKSSNQPQHF.